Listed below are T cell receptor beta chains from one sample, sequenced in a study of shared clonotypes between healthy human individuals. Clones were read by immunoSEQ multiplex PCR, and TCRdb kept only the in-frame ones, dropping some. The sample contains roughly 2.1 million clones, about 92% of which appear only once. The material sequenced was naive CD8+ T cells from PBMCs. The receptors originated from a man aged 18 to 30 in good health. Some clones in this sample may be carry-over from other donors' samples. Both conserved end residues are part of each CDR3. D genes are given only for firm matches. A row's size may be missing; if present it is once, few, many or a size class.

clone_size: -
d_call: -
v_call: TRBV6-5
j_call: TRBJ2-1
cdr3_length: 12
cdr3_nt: TGTGCCAGCAGTCCTCCCGGGACTGAGCAGTTCTTC
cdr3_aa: CASSPPGTEQFF

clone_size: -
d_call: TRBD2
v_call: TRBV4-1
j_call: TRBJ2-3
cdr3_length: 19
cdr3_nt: TGCGCCAGCAGCCCTCTGACTAGCGGGATTAAGGGGAACACAGATACGCAGTATTTT
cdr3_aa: CASSPLTSGIKGNTDTQYF

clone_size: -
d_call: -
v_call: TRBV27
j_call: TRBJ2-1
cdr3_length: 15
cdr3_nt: TGTGCCAGCAGTTCCGAGACTAGAATTGAATATGAGCAGTTCTTC
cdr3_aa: CASSSETRIEYEQFF

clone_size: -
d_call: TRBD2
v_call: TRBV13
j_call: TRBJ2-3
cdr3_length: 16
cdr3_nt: TGTGCCAGCAGCGAAGATAGCGGGAGAGGGGCAGATACGCAGTATTTT
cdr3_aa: CASSEDSGRGADTQYF

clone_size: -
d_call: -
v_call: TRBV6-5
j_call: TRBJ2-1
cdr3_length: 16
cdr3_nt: TGTGCCAGCAGTTACCACACGCCCCCAACGGGGAATGAGCAGTTCTTC
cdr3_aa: CASSYHTPPTGNEQFF

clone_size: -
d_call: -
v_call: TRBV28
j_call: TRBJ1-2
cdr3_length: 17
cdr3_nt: TGTGCCAGCAGTTTGCGAGTCTCTCATCAGGGGTTCTATGGCTACACCTTC
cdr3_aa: CASSLRVSHQGFYGYTF

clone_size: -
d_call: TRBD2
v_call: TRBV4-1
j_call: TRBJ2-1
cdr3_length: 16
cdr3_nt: TGCGCCAGCAGCCATCGTCTAGCGGGAGCGGGTAATGAGCAGTTCTTC
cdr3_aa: CASSHRLAGAGNEQFF

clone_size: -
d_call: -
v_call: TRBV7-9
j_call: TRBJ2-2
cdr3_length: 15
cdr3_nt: TGTGCCAGCAGCTTAAAGGGGCGGAACACCGGGGAGCTGTTTTTT
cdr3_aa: CASSLKGRNTGELFF

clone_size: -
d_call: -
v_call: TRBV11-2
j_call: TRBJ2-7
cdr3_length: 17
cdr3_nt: TGTGCCAGCAGCTCATACTCCGGGACGGAGAGCTCCTACGAGCAGTACTTC
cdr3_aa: CASSSYSGTESSYEQYF

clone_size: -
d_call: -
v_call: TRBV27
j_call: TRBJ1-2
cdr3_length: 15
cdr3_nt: TGTGCCAGCAGTTTAATCACTCCGGGAATAGATGGCTACACCTTC
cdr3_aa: CASSLITPGIDGYTF

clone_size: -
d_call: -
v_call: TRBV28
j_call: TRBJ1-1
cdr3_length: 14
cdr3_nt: TGTGCCAGCAGTTTGGTGGGGTTGAGCACTGAAGCTTTCTTT
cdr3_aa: CASSLVGLSTEAFF

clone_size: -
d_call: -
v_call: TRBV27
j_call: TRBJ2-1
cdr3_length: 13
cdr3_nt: TGTGCCAGCGGCGCACACTCCTACAATGAGCAGTTCTTC
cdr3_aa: CASGAHSYNEQFF

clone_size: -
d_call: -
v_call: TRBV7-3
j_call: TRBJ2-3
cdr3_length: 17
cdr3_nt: TGTGCCAGCAGCTTAGAACCTGGGCAGGGGATCACAGATACGCAGTATTTT
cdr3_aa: CASSLEPGQGITDTQYF

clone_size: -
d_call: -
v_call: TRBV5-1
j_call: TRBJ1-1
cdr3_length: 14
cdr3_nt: TGCGCCAGCAACTCTCCCGGTTTTGGCACTGAAGCTTTCTTT
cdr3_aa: CASNSPGFGTEAFF

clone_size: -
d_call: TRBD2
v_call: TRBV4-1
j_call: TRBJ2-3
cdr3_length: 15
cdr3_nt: TGCGCCAGCAGCTGGCGGGAGGGCCACACAGATACGCAGTATTTT
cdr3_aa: CASSWREGHTDTQYF

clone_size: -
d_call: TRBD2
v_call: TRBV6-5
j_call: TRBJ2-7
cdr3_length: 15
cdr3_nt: TGTGCCAGCAGTTACCCGGGACTAGGGGCTGGCGAGCAGTACTTC
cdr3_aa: CASSYPGLGAGEQYF

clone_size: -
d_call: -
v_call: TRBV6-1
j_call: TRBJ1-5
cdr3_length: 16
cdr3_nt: TGTGCCAGCAGTGAGGAGGGACCGCCACCCCGGGGGCCCCAGCATTTT
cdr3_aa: CASSEEGPPPRGPQHF

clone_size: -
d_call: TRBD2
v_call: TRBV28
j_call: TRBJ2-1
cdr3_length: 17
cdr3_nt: TGTGCCAGCGCCCTCGCCCAGCGGGAGGGGTTGTACAATGAGCAGTTCTTC
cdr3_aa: CASALAQREGLYNEQFF

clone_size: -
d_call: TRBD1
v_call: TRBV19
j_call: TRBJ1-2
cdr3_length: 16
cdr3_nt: TGTGCCAGTAGTATTCGGGCAACAGGGGACCTCTATGGCTACACCTTC
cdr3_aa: CASSIRATGDLYGYTF

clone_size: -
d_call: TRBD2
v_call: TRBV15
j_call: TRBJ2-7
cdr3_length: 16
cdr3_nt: TGTGCCACCAGCAGGACTAGCGGCCCCAGCTCCTACGAGCAGTACTTC
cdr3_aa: CATSRTSGPSSYEQYF

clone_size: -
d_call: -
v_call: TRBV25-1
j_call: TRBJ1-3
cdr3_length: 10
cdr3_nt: TGTGCCAGCAGTTTGGACACCATATATTTT
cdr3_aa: CASSLDTIYF

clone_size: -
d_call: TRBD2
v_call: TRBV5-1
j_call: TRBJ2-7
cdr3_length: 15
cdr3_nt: TGCGCCAGCAGCATACCGGGACTAGAAGACCACGAGCAGTACTTC
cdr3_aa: CASSIPGLEDHEQYF

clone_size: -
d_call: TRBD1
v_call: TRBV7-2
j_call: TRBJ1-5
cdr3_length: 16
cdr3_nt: TGTGCCAGCAGCGCTCAGGGGGCCGTTAGCAATCAGCCCCAGCATTTT
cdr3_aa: CASSAQGAVSNQPQHF

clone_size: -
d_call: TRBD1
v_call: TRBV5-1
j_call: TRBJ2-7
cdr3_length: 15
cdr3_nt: TGCGCCAGCAGCTTGGCGACAGGGGTAATCCACGAGCAGTACTTC
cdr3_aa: CASSLATGVIHEQYF

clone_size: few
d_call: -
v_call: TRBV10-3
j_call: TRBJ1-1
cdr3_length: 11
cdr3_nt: TGTGCCATCAGTGAGGGACCTGAAGCTTTCTTT
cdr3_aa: CAISEGPEAFF

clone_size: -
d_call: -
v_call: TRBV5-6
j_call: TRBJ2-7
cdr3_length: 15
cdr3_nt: TGTGCCAGCAGCTTGTTGCCTAGCCCGACCTACGAGCAGTACTTC
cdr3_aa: CASSLLPSPTYEQYF

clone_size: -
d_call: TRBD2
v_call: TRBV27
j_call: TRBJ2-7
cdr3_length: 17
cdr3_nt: TGTGCCAGCAGTCGGACTAGCGGGAGTTGGGCTGACTACGAGCAGTACTTC
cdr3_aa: CASSRTSGSWADYEQYF

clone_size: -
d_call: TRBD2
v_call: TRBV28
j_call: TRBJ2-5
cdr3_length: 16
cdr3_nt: TGTGCCAGCAGTCTAAAGACTAGCGGGATAAAAGAGACCCAGTACTTC
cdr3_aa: CASSLKTSGIKETQYF

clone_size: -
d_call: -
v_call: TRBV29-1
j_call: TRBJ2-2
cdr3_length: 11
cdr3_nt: TGCAGCGTCTGGAACACCGGGGAGCTGTTTTTT
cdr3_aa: CSVWNTGELFF

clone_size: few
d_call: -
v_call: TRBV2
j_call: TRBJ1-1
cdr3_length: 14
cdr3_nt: TGTGCCAGCAGTGAAAGGGTGAAGAACACTGAAGCTTTCTTT
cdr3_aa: CASSERVKNTEAFF

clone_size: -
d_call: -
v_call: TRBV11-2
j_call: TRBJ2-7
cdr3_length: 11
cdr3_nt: TGTGCCAGCAGCCTGTCGGGCGAGCAGTACTTC
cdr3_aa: CASSLSGEQYF

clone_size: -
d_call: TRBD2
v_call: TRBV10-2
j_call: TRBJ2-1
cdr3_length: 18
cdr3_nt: TGCGCCAGCAGCCCTAGTAGGGCGGGGACTAGCTCCTACAATGAGCAGTTCTTC
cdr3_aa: CASSPSRAGTSSYNEQFF

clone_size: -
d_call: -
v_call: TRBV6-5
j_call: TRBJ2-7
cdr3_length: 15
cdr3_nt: TGTGCCAGCAGTTACGATAAGGCGTCCACCTACGAGCAGTACTTC
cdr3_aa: CASSYDKASTYEQYF

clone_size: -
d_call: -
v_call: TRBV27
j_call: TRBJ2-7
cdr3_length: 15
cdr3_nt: TGTGCCAGCAGTTACCAAGGCCCTGCACCCTACGAGCAGTACTTC
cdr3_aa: CASSYQGPAPYEQYF

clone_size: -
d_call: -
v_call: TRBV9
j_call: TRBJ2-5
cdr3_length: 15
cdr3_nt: TGTGCCAGCAGCGTAGGGTATAGGGACCAAGAGACCCAGTACTTC
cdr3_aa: CASSVGYRDQETQYF

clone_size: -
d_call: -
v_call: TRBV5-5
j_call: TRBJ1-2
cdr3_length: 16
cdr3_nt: TGTGCCAGCAGCTTGGAGGCCTCCTACTCGGACTATGGCTACACCTTC
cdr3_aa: CASSLEASYSDYGYTF

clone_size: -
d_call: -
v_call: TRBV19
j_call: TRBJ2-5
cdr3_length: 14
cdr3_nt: TGTGCCAGTAGTATAGTAGGCGAGCTGGAGACCCAGTACTTC
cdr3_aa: CASSIVGELETQYF

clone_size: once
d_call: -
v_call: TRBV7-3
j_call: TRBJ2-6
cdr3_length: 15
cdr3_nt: TGTGCCAGCAGCCTAACGGCATCTGGGGCCAACGTCCTGACTTTC
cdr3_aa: CASSLTASGANVLTF

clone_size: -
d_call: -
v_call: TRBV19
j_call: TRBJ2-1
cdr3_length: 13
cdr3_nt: TGTGCCAGTAGCTGGGGAGTTTTGAATGAGCAGTTCTTC
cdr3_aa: CASSWGVLNEQFF

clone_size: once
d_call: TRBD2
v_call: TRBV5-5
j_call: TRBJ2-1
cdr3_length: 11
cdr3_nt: TGTGCCAGCAGCTTAACTAGCGGGCAGTTCTTC
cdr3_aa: CASSLTSGQFF

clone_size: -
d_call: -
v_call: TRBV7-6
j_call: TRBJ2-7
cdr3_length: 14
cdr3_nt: TGTGCCAGCAGCTTAGCGCGCGGCTCCTACGAGCAGTACTTC
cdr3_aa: CASSLARGSYEQYF

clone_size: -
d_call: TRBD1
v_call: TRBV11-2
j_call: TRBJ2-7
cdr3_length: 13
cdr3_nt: TGTGCCAGCGGCGGGACAGGGGTCCACGAGCAGTACTTC
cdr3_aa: CASGGTGVHEQYF

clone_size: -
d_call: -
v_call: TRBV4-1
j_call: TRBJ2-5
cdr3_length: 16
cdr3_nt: TGCGCCAGCAGCCCTAAGAGGGAGACAGGACAAGAGACCCAGTACTTC
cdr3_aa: CASSPKRETGQETQYF

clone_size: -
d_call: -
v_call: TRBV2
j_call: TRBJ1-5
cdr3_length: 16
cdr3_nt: TGTGCCAGCAGGGGAGTAGGAGGGGCGCGTGTCCAGCCCCAGCATTTT
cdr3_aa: CASRGVGGARVQPQHF

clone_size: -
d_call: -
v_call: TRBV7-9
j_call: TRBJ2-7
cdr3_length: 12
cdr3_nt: TGTGCCAGCAGCTCAACCTACTACGAGCAGTACTTC
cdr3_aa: CASSSTYYEQYF

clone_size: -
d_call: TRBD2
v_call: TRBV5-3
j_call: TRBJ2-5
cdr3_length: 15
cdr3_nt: TGTGCCAGAAGCGCGGGACTAGCATTTAAGGAGACCCAGTACTTC
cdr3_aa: CARSAGLAFKETQYF

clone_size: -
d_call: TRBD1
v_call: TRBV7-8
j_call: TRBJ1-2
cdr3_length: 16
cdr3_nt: TGTGCCAGCAGCCCTACCGGGACAGGGTCCAACTATGGCTACACCTTC
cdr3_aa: CASSPTGTGSNYGYTF

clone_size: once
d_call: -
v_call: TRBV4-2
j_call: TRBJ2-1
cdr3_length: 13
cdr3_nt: TGTGCCAGCAGCCAAGACCCTAACTATGAGCAGTTCTTC
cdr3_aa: CASSQDPNYEQFF

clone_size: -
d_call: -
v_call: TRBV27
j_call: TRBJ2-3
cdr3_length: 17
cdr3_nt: TGTGCCAGCAGTTTTATACCCGGCGGGACGTTTGACCATACGCAGTATTTT
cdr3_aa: CASSFIPGGTFDHTQYF

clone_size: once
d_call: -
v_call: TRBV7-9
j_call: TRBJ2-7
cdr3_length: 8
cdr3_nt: TGTGCCAGCAGCCCCCAGTACTTC
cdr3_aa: CASSPQYF

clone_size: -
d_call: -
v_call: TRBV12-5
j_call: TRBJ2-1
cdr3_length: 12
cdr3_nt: TGTGCTAGTGGTTTGCTGGGGAGTGAGCAGTTCTTC
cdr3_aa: CASGLLGSEQFF

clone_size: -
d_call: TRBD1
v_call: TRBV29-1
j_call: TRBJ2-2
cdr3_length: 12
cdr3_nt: TGCAGCGTTAGGGCAGGGGGAGGGGAGCTGTTTTTT
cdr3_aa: CSVRAGGGELFF

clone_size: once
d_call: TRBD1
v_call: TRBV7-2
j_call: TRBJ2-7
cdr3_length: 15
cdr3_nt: TGTGCCAGCAGTCCGGGACAGGGACCCACCTACGAGCAGTACTTC
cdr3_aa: CASSPGQGPTYEQYF

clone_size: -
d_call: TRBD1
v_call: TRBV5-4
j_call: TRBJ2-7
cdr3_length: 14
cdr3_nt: TGTGCCAGCAGTCTGGACAGGGGGTTGGTGGAGCAGTACTTC
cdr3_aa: CASSLDRGLVEQYF

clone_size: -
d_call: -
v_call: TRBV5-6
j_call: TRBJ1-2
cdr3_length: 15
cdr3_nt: TGTGCCAGCAGCTTGGCCGGGGATCTAAAGTATGGCTACACCTTC
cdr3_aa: CASSLAGDLKYGYTF

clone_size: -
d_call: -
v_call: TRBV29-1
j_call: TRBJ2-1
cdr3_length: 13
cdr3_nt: TGCAGCATGTTGGTTGCGGATCACAATGAGCAGTTCTTC
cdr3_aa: CSMLVADHNEQFF

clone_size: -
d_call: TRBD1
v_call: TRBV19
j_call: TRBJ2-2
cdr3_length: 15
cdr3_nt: TGTGCCAGTAGGGACAGGGCCCTGAACACCGGGGAGCTGTTTTTT
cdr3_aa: CASRDRALNTGELFF

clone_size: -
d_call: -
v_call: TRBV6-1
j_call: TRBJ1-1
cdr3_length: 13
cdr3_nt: TGTGCCAGCAGTGACAAGAGGAACACTGAAGCTTTCTTT
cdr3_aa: CASSDKRNTEAFF